The sequence of this T cell receptor beta chain was determined in a study of control samples from healthy donors and cancer patients. J lost 1 base, V lost 1 base, and 4 bases had no gene match. The CDR3 length is 15 residues. The germline CDR1 and CDR2 sequences are LGHNA and YNFKEQ. Using immunoSEQ multiplex PCR, the repertoire was profiled, and TCRdb retains in-frame clones only, with some absent. The sample holds under 450,000 clones, 90% seen once. This receptor was obtained from a man aged 35 to 55 with head and neck cancer. The rearrangement links TRBV4-2 to TRBJ2-7; 7 bases fit TRBD1. Material for sequencing was PBMCs. CDR3 in amino acids: CASSQVGQASYEQYF. CDR3 sequence (DNA): TGTGCCAGCAGCCAAGTCGGACAGGCATCCTACGAGCAGTACTTC.